The rows below give T cell receptor beta chains drawn from one sample of a study of T cells in Graves' hyperthyroidism and ophthalmopathy. Via MiXCR, TCRdb re-called the multiplex PCR reads, giving one row per CDR3 protein. The data contain around 280,000 distinct CDR3 sequences, 12% to 15% of them singletons. The sample comprised blood. These receptors all stem from a woman aged 40 to 50 with Graves' hyperthyroidism. Both conserved end residues are part of each CDR3. The D gene is left open where the match is weak. Clone size, where shown, is once, few, many, or a class for clones that have expanded.

d_call,clone_size,v_call,j_call,cdr3_nt,cdr3_aa
-,few,TRBV5-8,TRBJ1-1,TGTGCCAGCAGCTTGTCCGTTCTGGGGGGGGGAACTGAAGCTTTCTTT,CASSLSVLGGGTEAFF
-,few,TRBV7-9,TRBJ2-7,TGTGCCAGCGGGGACCCCGATTCGGGGTACGAGCAGTACTTC,CASGDPDSGYEQYF
-,many,TRBV6-1,TRBJ2-5,TGTGCCAGCAGTTACGAAGGTTTGGGCCAGTCCCAGTACTTC,CASSYEGLGQSQYF
-,many,TRBV12-3/TRBV12-4,TRBJ1-3,TGTGCGGGGGGGGGTAACTCTGGAAACACCATATATTTT,CAGGGNSGNTIYF
TRBD1,few,TRBV9,TRBJ1-1,TGTGCCAGCAGCGTAATGGACAGGACCGCTGAAGCTTTCTTT,CASSVMDRTAEAFF
TRBD2,many,TRBV27,TRBJ2-7,TGTGCCAGCAGTTTATCGTTAGCGGGAGGGCCCATGTACGAGCAGTACTTC,CASSLSLAGGPMYEQYF
TRBD1,many,TRBV19,TRBJ1-5,TGTGCCAGTACTCGGACAGGGGGCCTGAGCAATCAGCCCCAGCATTTT,CASTRTGGLSNQPQHF
-,many,TRBV2,TRBJ2-3,TGTGCCAGCCAAAGCCTGGAATTAGATACGCAGTATTTT,CASQSLELDTQYF
-,-,TRBV24-1,TRBJ2-5,TGTGCCACCAGTGATGCGCCTACCGGGAGGACAGCAGAGACCCAGTACTTC,CATSDAPTGRTAETQYF
-,-,TRBV25-1,TRBJ1-4,TGTGCCAGCAGTGCTTGGTCCGCGGGGAGTGAAAAACTGTTTTTT,CASSAWSAGSEKLFF
TRBD2,-,TRBV4-2,TRBJ2-7,TGTGCCAGCAGCCAAGCCCAACTTTTGACTAGCGGGATCTACGAGCAGTACTTC,CASSQAQLLTSGIYEQYF
-,many,TRBV28,TRBJ2-2,TGTGCCAGCAGTTTCACCACGAGGACCGGGGAGCTGTTTTTT,CASSFTTRTGELFF
TRBD1,-,TRBV7-6,TRBJ2-5,TGTGCCAGCAGCTCGACAGGGGACTTGTACCAAGAGACCCAGTACTTC,CASSSTGDLYQETQYF
TRBD2,-,TRBV29-1,TRBJ2-1,TGCAGCGTTGAAGATCCCCTCACTAGCGGTTCCTACAATGAGCAGTTCTTC,CSVEDPLTSGSYNEQFF
-,many,TRBV7-9,TRBJ2-7,TGTGCCAGCAGCTCAATGGGGTACGAGCAGTACTTC,CASSSMGYEQYF
TRBD2,-,TRBV7-2,TRBJ2-7,TGTGCCAGCAGCAAAGGACTAGCGGGAGGCTACGAGCAGTACTTC,CASSKGLAGGYEQYF
TRBD2,many,TRBV12-3/TRBV12-4,TRBJ2-5,TGTGCCAGCAGTTTGGGTCCCCCCTATACTAGCGGGAGTCTTAGGGAGACCCAGTACTTC,CASSLGPPYTSGSLRETQYF
TRBD2,many,TRBV27,TRBJ2-5,TGTGCCAGCAGTTTATTAGTGGCTAGCGGGCGGCGGGAGACCCAGTACTTC,CASSLLVASGRRETQYF
-,-,TRBV20-1,TRBJ2-7,TGCAGTGGCCAAAGGGAATCCTACGAGCAGTACTTC,CSGQRESYEQYF
TRBD1,-,TRBV6-1,TRBJ1-4,TGTGCCAGCAGTGTGGGACAGGGGTACGAAAAACTGTTTTTT,CASSVGQGYEKLFF
-,few,TRBV15,TRBJ1-6,TGTGCCACCAGCAGAGACCAGGGAGGAAATTCACCCCTCCACTTT,CATSRDQGGNSPLHF
-,many,TRBV28,TRBJ2-1,TGTGCCAGCAGTCCTACCCCGAGCTCCTACAATGAGCAGTTCTTC,CASSPTPSSYNEQFF
TRBD2,many,TRBV5-5,TRBJ2-7,TGTGCCAGCAGACCTCCGGGACTAGCATCGGACGAGCAGTACTTC,CASRPPGLASDEQYF
-,many,TRBV13,TRBJ1-1,TGTGCCAGCAGCTTAGTGGGACGGAGAACGAACACTGAAGCTTTCTTT,CASSLVGRRTNTEAFF
-,few,TRBV5-4,TRBJ2-3,TGTGCCAGCAGCTTGGAGCAGACCACAGATACGCAGTATTTT,CASSLEQTTDTQYF
TRBD1,-,TRBV12-3/TRBV12-4,TRBJ2-2,TGTGCCAGCAGCCCGACAGGGTTGGCCGGGGAGCTGTTTTTT,CASSPTGLAGELFF
TRBD2,-,TRBV18,TRBJ2-7,TGTGCCAGCTCACCCCAGGGAGGGCCTCACTACGAGCAGTACTTC,CASSPQGGPHYEQYF
TRBD1,medium-sized,TRBV12-3/TRBV12-4,TRBJ1-2,TGTGCCAGCAGCACCCCCGGGACAGGGGACTATGGCTACACCTTC,CASSTPGTGDYGYTF
-,few,TRBV7-2,TRBJ2-1,TGTGCCAGCAGCTTAGACCGGGTTCCCTACAATGAGCAGTTCTTC,CASSLDRVPYNEQFF
-,many,TRBV12-3/TRBV12-4,TRBJ1-1,TGTGCCAGCAGTTTACCCCTCCAACGCTCGAACACTGAAGCTTTCTTT,CASSLPLQRSNTEAFF
-,many,TRBV5-1,TRBJ1-1,TGCGCCAGCAGCGGTGGGGGCGGAGGTCCTTCTGAAGCTTTCTTT,CASSGGGGGPSEAFF
-,-,TRBV3-1,TRBJ1-4,TGTGCCAGCAGCCAAGTGCGCATCGGGTTTCCTAATGAAAAACTGTTTTTT,CASSQVRIGFPNEKLFF
-,-,TRBV5-5,TRBJ2-5,TGTGCCAGCAGCTTGGTTCCGGGAGCCGAGACCCAGTACTTC,CASSLVPGAETQYF
TRBD1,many,TRBV28,TRBJ2-7,TGTGCCAGCAGTTCGGGGACAGGTCTATACGAGCAGTACTTC,CASSSGTGLYEQYF
-,-,TRBV5-4,TRBJ2-4,TGTGCCAGCAGCGGGGGAGGAGAAAACATTCAGTACTTC,CASSGGGENIQYF
-,-,TRBV28,TRBJ2-2,TGTGCCAGCAGTTTTCGAGGGGACTACACCGGGGAGCTGTTTTTT,CASSFRGDYTGELFF
-,many,TRBV6-1,TRBJ2-5,TGTGCCAGCAGTCAATCTTTCGGAGAAGAGACCCAGTACTTC,CASSQSFGEETQYF
-,-,TRBV11-2,TRBJ2-7,TGTGCCAGCAGCTCCTCTGCCCCTACACACGAGCAGTACTTC,CASSSSAPTHEQYF
-,many,TRBV5-1,TRBJ1-2,TGCGCCAGCAGCTTGCAGGACAGCAGCTATGGCTACACCTTC,CASSLQDSSYGYTF
TRBD2,many,TRBV6-1,TRBJ2-3,TGTGCCAGCAGTCGGACTAGCGGGGGGGTGCCAGATACGCAGTATTTT,CASSRTSGGVPDTQYF
TRBD2,-,TRBV5-6,TRBJ2-3,TGTGCCAGCAATCGACTAGCGGGAGGGCGGGTGACAGATACGCAGTATTTT,CASNRLAGGRVTDTQYF
TRBD1,many,TRBV6-1,TRBJ1-5,TGTGCCAGCAGTGTCCGACCTGCGACAGGGGAACAGCCCCAGCATTTT,CASSVRPATGEQPQHF
TRBD2,many,TRBV6-1,TRBJ2-1,TGTGCCAGCAGCGTCTCCGGCACTAGCGGCGATGGGGAGGGGGATGAGCAGTTCTTC,CASSVSGTSGDGEGDEQFF
-,many,TRBV6-2/TRBV6-3,TRBJ1-3,TGTGCCAGCAGTTACCTGGGACCGTCGAGCTCTGGAAACACCATATATTTT,CASSYLGPSSSGNTIYF
TRBD2,many,TRBV7-2,TRBJ2-7,TGTGCCAGCAGCTCCGGACTAGCGGGAGCCGAGCAGTACTTC,CASSSGLAGAEQYF
TRBD1,few,TRBV11-2,TRBJ1-2,TGTGCCAGCAGCCCTTGGACAGGGGATGGCTACACCTTC,CASSPWTGDGYTF
TRBD1,many,TRBV7-2,TRBJ2-1,TGTGCCAGCAGCTTAGTGGACAGGAGTGGTGAGCAGTTCTTC,CASSLVDRSGEQFF
-,many,TRBV14,TRBJ1-2,TGTGCCAGCAGCCCTCGGATGCACGGCGGCTACACCTTC,CASSPRMHGGYTF
-,many,TRBV30,TRBJ1-2,TGTGCCTGGGGCGTAGGTGGAGGCTACACCTTC,CAWGVGGGYTF
-,-,TRBV7-7,TRBJ2-5,TGTGCTAGCACACCGGGACGGCAAGAGACCCAGTACTTC,CASTPGRQETQYF